The clone carrying this T cell receptor beta chain appeared once. Its antigen is unknown. The PCR was carried out with 60 Vbeta primers and 13 Jbeta primers. The method was immunoSEQ multiplex PCR; TCRdb's version includes in-frame clones alone and lacks a portion of them. The repertoire includes under 200,000 clones, roughly 77% of them detected once, and around 7.7% sits in the top ten. Germline V gives CDR1 MGHRA, CDR2 YSYEKL. The CDR3 covers 16 residues. The trim removed 4 bases at V and 6 bases at J, leaving 11 bases unmatched. The data originate from a study of cytomegalovirus exposure and HLA in healthy donors. Findings and limits, study-wide: For most TCR beta V segments, an earlier analysis put the productive rate at about 90% or about 30% of the time. The CMV antigen specificity of three CMV-associated chains was confirmed through in vitro analysis.

The V gene is TRBV4-1, the J gene TRBJ1-5, with TRBD1 matching 8 bases. The sequence was obtained from a woman aged 40 to 55 in good health and CMV-seropositive. Input material: PBMCs. CDR3 coding DNA: TGCGCCAGCAGCCCGGTGGGCGGACAGGGCGCTCAGCCCCAGCATTTT. It yields the protein CASSPVGGQGAQPQHF.